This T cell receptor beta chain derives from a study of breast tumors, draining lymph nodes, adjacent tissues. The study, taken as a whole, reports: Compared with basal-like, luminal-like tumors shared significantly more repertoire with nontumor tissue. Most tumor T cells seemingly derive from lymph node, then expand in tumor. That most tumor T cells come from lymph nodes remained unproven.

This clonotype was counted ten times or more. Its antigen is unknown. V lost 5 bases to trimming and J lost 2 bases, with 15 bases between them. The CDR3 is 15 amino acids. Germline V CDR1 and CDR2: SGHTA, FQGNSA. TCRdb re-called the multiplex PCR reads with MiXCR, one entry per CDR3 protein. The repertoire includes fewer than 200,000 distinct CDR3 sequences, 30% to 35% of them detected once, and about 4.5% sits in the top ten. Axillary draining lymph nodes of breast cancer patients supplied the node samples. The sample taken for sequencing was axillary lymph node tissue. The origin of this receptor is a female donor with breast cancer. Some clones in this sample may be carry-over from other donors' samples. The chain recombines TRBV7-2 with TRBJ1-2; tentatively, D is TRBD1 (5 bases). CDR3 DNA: TGTGCCAGCAGCCGGGGAGGGGTCCTCAACTATGGCTACACCTTC. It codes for CASSRGGVLNYGYTF. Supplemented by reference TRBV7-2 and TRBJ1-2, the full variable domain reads GAGVSQSPSNKVTEKGKDVELRCDPISGHTALYWYRQSLGQGLEFLIYFQGNSAPDKSGLPSDRFSAERTGGSVSTLTIQRTQQEDSAVYLCASSRGGVLNYGYTFGSGTRLTVV.